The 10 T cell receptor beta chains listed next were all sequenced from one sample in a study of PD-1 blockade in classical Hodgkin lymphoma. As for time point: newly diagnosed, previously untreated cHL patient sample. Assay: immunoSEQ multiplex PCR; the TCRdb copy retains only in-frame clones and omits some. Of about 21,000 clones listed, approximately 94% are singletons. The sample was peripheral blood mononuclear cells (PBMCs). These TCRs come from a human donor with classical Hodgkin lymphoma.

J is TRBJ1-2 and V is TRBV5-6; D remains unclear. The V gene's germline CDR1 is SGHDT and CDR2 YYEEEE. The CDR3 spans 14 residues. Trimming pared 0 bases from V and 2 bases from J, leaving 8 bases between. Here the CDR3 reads CASSLGGRNYGYTF. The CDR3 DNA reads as TGTGCCAGCAGCTTGGGCGGGAGGAACTATGGCTACACCTTC.

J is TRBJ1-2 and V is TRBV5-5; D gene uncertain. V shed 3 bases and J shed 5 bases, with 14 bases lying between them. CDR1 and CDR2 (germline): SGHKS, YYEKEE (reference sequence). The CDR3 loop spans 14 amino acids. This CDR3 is CASSWVGQPYGYTF. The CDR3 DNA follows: TGTGCCAGCAGCTGGGTGGGTCAGCCTTATGGCTACACCTTC.

In nucleotides, the CDR3 is TGTGCCAGCAGCAAAGGGAACAGGGGGTCTAGAGACGAGCAGTACTTC. Translated: CASSKGNRGSRDEQYF. The chain recombines TRBV21-1 with TRBJ2-7; the D segment call TRBD1 is taken from the table without a DNA check. TRBV21-1 is a recognized pseudogene. The CDR3 covers 16 residues.

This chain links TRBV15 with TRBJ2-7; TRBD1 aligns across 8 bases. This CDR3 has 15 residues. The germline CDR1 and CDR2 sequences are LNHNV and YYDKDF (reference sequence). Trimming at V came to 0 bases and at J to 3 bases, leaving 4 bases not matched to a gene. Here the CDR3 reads CATSREWTGSYEQYF. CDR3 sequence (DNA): TGTGCCACCAGCAGAGAGTGGACAGGGAGCTACGAGCAGTACTTC.

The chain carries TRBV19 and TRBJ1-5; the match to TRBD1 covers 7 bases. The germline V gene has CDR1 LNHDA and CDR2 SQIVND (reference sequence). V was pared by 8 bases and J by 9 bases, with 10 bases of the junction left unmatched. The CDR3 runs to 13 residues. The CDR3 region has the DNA TGTGCCAGTGGAACAAACAGGGGCTCGCCCCAGCATTTT. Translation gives CASGTNRGSPQHF. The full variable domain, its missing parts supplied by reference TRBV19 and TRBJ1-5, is DGGITQSPKYLFRKEGQNVTLSCEQNLNHDAMYWYRQDPGQGLRLIYYSQIVNDFQKGDIAEGYSVSREKKESFPLTVTSAQKNPTAFYLCASGTNRGSPQHFGDGTRLSIL.

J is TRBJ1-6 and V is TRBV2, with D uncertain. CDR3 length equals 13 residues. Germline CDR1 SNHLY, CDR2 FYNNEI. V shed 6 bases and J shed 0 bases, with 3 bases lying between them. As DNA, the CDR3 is TGTGCCAGCAGGGTCTCCTATAATTCACCCCTCCACTTT. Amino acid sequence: CASRVSYNSPLHF.

CDR3 protein: CASSDGPSTGKAGGYTF. For the CDR3, the DNA is TGTGCCAGCAGCGACGGGCCCTCAACAGGGAAGGCGGGCGGCTACACCTTC. V and J are TRBV7-8 and TRBJ1-2; perhaps TRBD1 as D (6 bases). Germline loops: CDR1 SGHVS, CDR2 FQNEAQ. The CDR3 spans 17 residues. Trimming pared 5 bases from V and 8 bases from J, leaving 27 bases between. The entire variable domain, with the rest obtained from reference TRBV7-8 and TRBJ1-2, is as follows: GAGVSQSPRYKVAKRGQDVALRCDPISGHVSLFWYQQALGQGPEFLTYFQNEAQLDKSGLPSDRFFAERPEGSVSTLKIQRTQQEDSAVYLCASSDGPSTGKAGGYTFGSGTRLTVV.

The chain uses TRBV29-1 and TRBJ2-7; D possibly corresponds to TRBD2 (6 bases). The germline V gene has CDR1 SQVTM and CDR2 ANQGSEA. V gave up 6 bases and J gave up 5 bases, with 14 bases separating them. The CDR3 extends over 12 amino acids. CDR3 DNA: TGCAGCGTCCGACTAGGTATTCACGAGCAGTACTTC. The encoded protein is CSVRLGIHEQYF.

The CDR3 nucleotides are TGTGCCAGCAGTAAGGGACACGGCTACGAGCAGTACTTC. Its protein product is CASSKGHGYEQYF. The gene calls are TRBV6-6 and TRBJ2-7, with D perhaps matching TRBD1 (6 bases). This CDR3 comprises 13 residues. Germline V gene lookup returns CDR1 MNHNY and CDR2 SVGAGI (reference sequence). V was clipped by 5 bases and J by 3 bases, with 11 bases between them.

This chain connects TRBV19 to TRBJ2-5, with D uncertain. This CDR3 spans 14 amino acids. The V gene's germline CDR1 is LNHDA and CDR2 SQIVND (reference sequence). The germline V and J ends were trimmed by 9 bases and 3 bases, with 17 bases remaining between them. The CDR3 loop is CASAGLPFEETQYF. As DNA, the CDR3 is TGTGCCAGCGCCGGTTTGCCATTCGAAGAGACCCAGTACTTC. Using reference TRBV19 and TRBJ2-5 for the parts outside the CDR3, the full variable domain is DGGITQSPKYLFRKEGQNVTLSCEQNLNHDAMYWYRQDPGQGLRLIYYSQIVNDFQKGDIAEGYSVSREKKESFPLTVTSAQKNPTAFYLCASAGLPFEETQYFGPGTRLLVL.